These 28 T cell receptor beta chains were sequenced from one sample in a study of T cell responses to AZD1222 COVID-19 vaccine. TCRdb's table, derived via immunoSEQ multiplex PCR, lists solely in-frame clones and lacks some. In the table there are about 150,000 clones, roughly 90% of which are singletons. The source material was peripheral blood, sampled on day 0 of AZD1222 vaccination. The source is an adult in good health.

V is TRBV7-9 and J is TRBJ2-6; no clear D gene. Germline CDR1 reads SEHNR; CDR2 reads FQNEAQ (reference sequence). The CDR3 is 13 residues long. Trimming cost V 8 bases and J 1 base, with 6 bases left between them. DNA of the CDR3: TGTGCCAGCCTAGGGTCTGGGGCCAACGTCCTGACTTTC. Protein sequence: CASLGSGANVLTF.

The chain links TRBV4-3 to TRBJ1-2; D is uncertain. In germline, CDR1 is LGHNA, CDR2 YSLEER. With 0 bases removed from V and 9 bases from J, the gap between germline ends came to 20 bases. This CDR3 is 16 amino acids long. Here the CDR3 DNA reads TGCGCCAGCAGCCAAGATCCCCCCAGGTCGTTAACGAGCTACACCTTC. As protein: CASSQDPPRSLTSYTF.

The chain links TRBV7-2 to TRBJ2-3; D gene ambiguous. The CDR3 has 14 amino acids. The germline V gene has CDR1 SGHTA and CDR2 FQGNSA. V lost 1 base and J lost 3, with 8 bases in between. CDR3 amino acids: CASSLDPGTDTQYF. As DNA, the CDR3 is TGTGCCAGCAGCTTAGATCCAGGAACAGATACGCAGTATTTT.

CDR3 sequence: CASSSGADNSPLHF. In DNA form, the CDR3 reads TGCGCCAGCAGCTCCGGGGCCGATAATTCACCCCTCCACTTT. The J gene is TRBJ1-6, the V gene TRBV5-1, with D possibly TRBD1 on 5 matching bases. CDR1 and CDR2 from the germline V gene are SGHRS and YFSETQ. The V gene lost 3 bases and the J gene lost 5 bases, with 9 bases spanning the gap. CDR3 size: 14 residues.

CDR3 residues: CAISETGTWGGNQPQHF. As DNA, the CDR3 is TGTGCCATCAGTGAGACAGGGACTTGGGGAGGCAATCAGCCCCAGCATTTT. V and J are TRBV10-3 and TRBJ1-5, with D perhaps TRBD1 (6 bases). V lost 2 bases, J lost 2 bases, and 16 bases lay in between. CDR3 length: 17 amino acids. The germline V gene encodes CDR1 ENHRY and CDR2 SYGVKD.

This clone was recorded a few times. The V and J genes are TRBV11-1 and TRBJ1-3, with D unresolved. The CDR3 spans 15 residues. The V end was cut by 1 base, the J end by 3 bases, with 10 bases between. The germline CDR1 and CDR2 sequences are SGHAT and FQDESV (reference sequence). The CDR3 protein is CASSLELIGGNTIYF. CDR3 in DNA: TGTGCCAGCAGCTTAGAACTCATCGGTGGAAACACCATATATTTT.

The gene calls are TRBV6-5 and TRBJ2-3, with D uncertain. The V end lost 9 bases, the J end lost 2 bases, and 12 bases lay between the germline ends. Germline CDR1 is MNHEY and CDR2 is SVGAGI. The CDR3 spans 13 residues. This CDR3 is CASAATNTDTQYF. The DNA of the CDR3 is TGTGCCAGTGCAGCGACCAACACAGATACGCAGTATTTT.

V and J are TRBV19 and TRBJ1-2; maybe TRBD1 (5 bases). CDR3 length: 17 residues. Trimming took off 5 bases at V and 5 bases at J, with 24 bases between the two ends. Germline V CDR1 and CDR2: LNHDA, SQIVND (reference sequence). The CDR3 spells CASSLHSGGAGLYGYTF. Written as DNA, the CDR3 is TGTGCCAGTAGTCTCCATAGCGGGGGAGCGGGTTTATATGGCTACACCTTC.

This chain links TRBV6-5 with TRBJ1-1; no firm D call. The CDR3 totals 13 residues. With 10 bases removed from V and 4 bases from J, the gap between germline ends came to 16 bases. CDR1 MNHEY and CDR2 SVGAGI come from the germline V gene. This chain's CDR3 is CAIDGRSGTEAFF. DNA of the CDR3: TGTGCCATCGACGGACGTTCGGGCACTGAAGCTTTCTTT.

The chain joins TRBV27 to TRBJ2-2; D gene uncertain. The V end lost 6 bases, the J end lost 4 bases, and 12 bases lay between the germline ends. The length of the CDR3 is 14 residues. The germline gives CDR1 MNHEY, CDR2 SMNVEV (reference sequence). The CDR3 DNA sequence: TGTGCCAGCAGAATGGGCGTAGGCACCGGGGAGCTGTTTTTT. This encodes CASRMGVGTGELFF.

The rearrangement joins TRBV3-1 (or the pseudogene TRBV3-2) to TRBJ1-1; D is ambiguous. CDR3 size: 13 residues. V lost 0 bases and J 6 bases, leaving 8 bases between the germline ends. Germline V gene lookup returns CDR1 LGHDT and CDR2 YNNKEL (reference sequence). CDR3 protein: CASSQELDSEAFF. As DNA, the CDR3 is TGTGCCAGCAGCCAAGAATTGGATTCTGAAGCTTTCTTT.

The V and J genes are TRBV9 and TRBJ2-1, with 8 bases that match TRBD2. The CDR3 is made up of 13 amino acids. Germline V gives CDR1 SGDLS, CDR2 YYNGEE. Trimming cost V 0 bases and J 12 bases; bases outside gene matches: 5. The CDR3 region has the DNA TGTGCCAGCAGCGTAGGGCAGCGGGGGAGGCAGTTCTTC. Amino acids: CASSVGQRGRQFF. Combining the CDR3 with reference TRBV9 and TRBJ2-1 gives the whole variable domain DSGVTQTPKHLITATGQRVTLRCSPRSGDLSVYWYQQSLDQGLQFLIQYYNGEERAKGNILERFSAQQFPDLHSELNLSSLELGDSALYFCASSVGQRGRQFFGPGTRLTVL.

V is TRBV6-5 and J is TRBJ2-3, with a tentative D call TRBD2 (7 bases). Trimming stripped 2 bases from V and 2 bases from J, with 11 bases between. Germline loops: CDR1 MNHEY, CDR2 SVGAGI. CDR3 length equals 15 residues. The CDR3 loop reads CASSYRRGPTDTQYF. In DNA, the CDR3 is TGTGCCAGCAGTTACCGGCGGGGGCCCACAGATACGCAGTATTTT.

This rearrangement joins TRBV24-1 to TRBJ2-3; D remains unclear. This CDR3 has 13 amino acids. Germline CDR1 KGHDR, CDR2 SFDVKD. Trimming pared 5 bases from V and 1 base from J, leaving 6 bases between. The CDR3 DNA follows: TGTGCCACCAGTGCTGCGGGCACAGATACGCAGTATTTT. It translates to CATSAAGTDTQYF.

The gene calls are TRBV5-1 and TRBJ2-2, with TRBD1 matching over 10 bases. V gave up 2 bases and J gave up 3 bases; unmatched junction bases: 4. Germline V lookup: CDR1 SGHRS, CDR2 YFSETQ. The CDR3 totals 16 residues. The CDR3 DNA sequence: TGCGCCAGCAGCTTTTCCGGGACAGGGGACACCGGGGAGCTGTTTTTT. Protein sequence: CASSFSGTGDTGELFF.

This sequence joins TRBV7-2 and TRBJ1-5; tentatively, D is TRBD1 (5 bases). CDR1 is SGHTA and CDR2 is FQGNSA in the germline V gene. This CDR3 spans 13 amino acids. Trimming cost V 5 bases and J 7 bases, with 12 bases left between them. The chain's CDR3 is CASSLGPGQPQHF. The CDR3, as DNA: TGTGCCAGCAGCCTTGGACCAGGGCAGCCCCAGCATTTT.

This clone was recorded only once. J is TRBJ2-7 and V is TRBV29-1; D is unresolved. Trimming took off 5 bases at V and 5 bases at J, with 16 bases between the two ends. Germline-derived CDR1 and CDR2 are SQVTM and ANQGSEA. CDR3 length equals 13 residues. DNA of the CDR3: TGCAGCGTTCAAACCGGACGGTGGGACGAGCAGTACTTC. Translation gives CSVQTGRWDEQYF.

The chain joins TRBV3-1 (or the pseudogene TRBV3-2) to TRBJ2-1, with 9 positions matching TRBD2. CDR3 size: 14 residues. Germline V gene data show CDR1 as LGHDT and CDR2 as YNNKEL (reference sequence). The V gene end was trimmed by 4 bases and the J gene end by 7 bases; junction bases not matched to a gene: 5. CDR3 bases: TGTGCCAGCAGCCCCGGCGGGGGGGAAAATGAGCAGTTCTTC. Its translation: CASSPGGGENEQFF.

The chain recombines TRBV9 with TRBJ2-6, with TRBD2 matching over 13 bases. V gave up 4 bases and J gave up 2 bases; unmatched junction bases: 3. Germline V gene lookup returns CDR1 SGDLS and CDR2 YYNGEE. CDR3 length: 17 residues. CDR3 DNA sequence: TGTGCCAGCAGCAGGGGGACTAGCGGGGCTGGGGCCAACGTCCTGACTTTC. This codes for CASSRGTSGAGANVLTF.

The chain carries TRBV5-4 and TRBJ2-7; D is perhaps TRBD1 (6 bases). The V gene lost 4 bases and the J gene lost 3 bases, with 14 bases spanning the gap. Germline V gene lookup returns CDR1 SGHNT and CDR2 YYREEE (reference sequence). This CDR3 comprises 14 residues. The chain's CDR3 is CASSNRDNVYEQYF. The CDR3 DNA follows: TGTGCCAGCAGCAACCGGGACAATGTCTACGAGCAGTACTTC.

The sample holds one count of this clone. In DNA form, the CDR3 reads TGTGCCAGCAGAGGAGTGAAGGGTAGAGCTTTCTTT. It is translated as CASRGVKGRAFF. This sequence joins TRBV28 and TRBJ1-1, with D uncertain. V lost 6 bases and J 10 bases, leaving 15 bases between the germline ends. The CDR3 spans 12 residues. The germline CDR1 and CDR2 sequences are MDHEN and SYDVKM.

The chain joins TRBV21-1 to TRBJ1-1; TRBD1 is the table's D call and was not checked against the DNA. TRBV21-1 is noted as a pseudogene. This CDR3 has 14 amino acids. DNA for the CDR3: TGTGCCAGCAGCAAAGGGCCGTCCGCCCCTGAAGCTTTCTTT. Its translation is CASSKGPSAPEAFF.

On this clone itself: Other DNA variants within this sample encode the same CDR3. The chain is built from TRBV7-9 and TRBJ2-2, with a tentative D call TRBD2 (6 bases). The CDR3 is made up of 13 amino acids. The ends were cut back, 2 bases at V and 5 bases at J, with 6 bases in the middle. Germline V gene data show CDR1 as SEHNR and CDR2 as FQNEAQ (reference sequence). CDR3 DNA sequence: TGTGCCAGCAGCTTACGGGGGACCGGGGAGCTGTTTTTT. This translates into CASSLRGTGELFF.

This chain joins TRBV10-1 and TRBJ2-1; tentative D call: TRBD1 (6 bases). CDR1 and CDR2 (germline): WNHNN, SYGVQD (reference sequence). The V and J ends lost 5 bases and 6 bases respectively, with 14 bases between them. This CDR3 is 14 amino acids long. Here the CDR3 reads CASSMPGALNEQFF. CDR3 in DNA: TGCGCCAGCAGTATGCCAGGGGCCCTCAATGAGCAGTTCTTC.

The chain carries TRBV6-2 or TRBV6-3 and TRBJ1-1; a weak D match, TRBD1 (6 bases). CDR1 is MNHEY and CDR2 is SVGEGT in the germline V gene. The CDR3 loop spans 14 amino acids. The germline V and J ends were trimmed by 2 bases and 5 bases, with 12 bases remaining between them. In DNA, the CDR3 is TGTGCCAGCAGTTACGGTACAGGGTCGACTGAAGCTTTCTTT. This codes for CASSYGTGSTEAFF.

The J gene is TRBJ1-3, the V gene TRBV3-1 (or the pseudogene TRBV3-2); D is uncertain. Trimming cost V 2 bases and J 0 bases, with 5 bases left between them. The V gene's germline CDR1 is LGHDT and CDR2 YNNKEL (reference sequence). The CDR3 runs 14 residues. In DNA, the CDR3 is TGTGCCAGCAGCCAAAAGGGCTCTGGAAACACCATATATTTT. Its protein product is CASSQKGSGNTIYF.

The genes are TRBV28 and TRBJ1-1; 10 nucleotides match TRBD1. Germline-derived CDR1 and CDR2 are MDHEN and SYDVKM. The CDR3 length is 13 residues. V lost 6 bases, J lost 10 bases, and 8 bases stayed unmatched. The CDR3 region is CASRSGQGSSAFF. The CDR3, as DNA: TGTGCCAGCAGATCGGGACAGGGGAGTTCAGCTTTCTTT.

The chain uses TRBV28 and TRBJ2-7; possibly TRBD2 for D (6 bases). V was clipped by 7 bases and J by 3 bases, with 16 bases between them. The CDR3 runs to 14 residues. The V gene's germline CDR1 is MDHEN and CDR2 SYDVKM. The CDR3 region is CASTGSSRNYEQYF. The CDR3 bases are TGTGCCAGCACCGGGAGTAGCCGAAACTACGAGCAGTACTTC.